These T cell receptor beta chains were read from a single sample in a study of cytomegalovirus exposure and HLA in healthy donors. The repertoire was sequenced with immunoSEQ multiplex PCR; TCRdb's copy has only in-frame clones and lacks some. The sample includes approximately 160,000 clones, roughly two thirds seen only once; the top ten take 4% to 5.5%. The source material was PBMCs. Source of these receptors: a woman aged 18 to 35 in good health and CMV-seropositive. Each CDR3 is given with its conserved first and last residue. D genes are given only for firm matches. Clone size is given for some rows only: seen once, a few or many times, or a class if the clone is expanded.

TRBJ2-7	NA	TRBV27	few	CASSLSWSYEQYF	TGTGCCAGCAGTTTATCGTGGAGCTACGAGCAGTACTTC
TRBJ2-7	NA	TRBV20-1	few	CSALRDYEQYF	TGCAGTGCTCTGAGGGACTACGAGCAGTACTTC
TRBJ2-7	NA	TRBV5-1	NA	CASSLLAPYEQYF	TGCGCCAGCAGCTTGTTAGCCCCCTACGAGCAGTACTTC
TRBJ1-1	TRBD1	TRBV2	NA	CASEGDRVDTEAFF	TGTGCCAGCGAAGGGGACAGGGTCGACACTGAAGCTTTCTTT
TRBJ2-1	TRBD2	TRBV28	few	CASSYGREGPFNEQFF	TGTGCCAGCAGTTATGGGCGGGAGGGCCCTTTCAATGAGCAGTTCTTC
TRBJ2-7	TRBD2	TRBV7-9	few	CASSFRAGSSYEQYF	TGTGCCAGCAGCTTTCGAGCGGGGAGCTCCTACGAGCAGTACTTC
TRBJ2-2	TRBD1	TRBV4-3	NA	CASSQGQGGTGELFF	TGCGCCAGCAGCCAGGGACAGGGGGGCACCGGGGAGCTGTTTTTT
TRBJ1-6	NA	TRBV5-8	NA	CASSLLGAWNSPLHF	TGTGCCAGCAGCTTGTTGGGGGCTTGGAATTCACCCCTCCACTTT
TRBJ2-3	NA	TRBV7-9	NA	CASSLQGDTQYF	TGTGCCAGCAGCCTACAGGGAGATACGCAGTATTTT
TRBJ2-1	TRBD1	TRBV7-3	NA	CASSSGQGKNEQFF	TGTGCCAGCAGCTCGGGACAGGGGAAGAATGAGCAGTTCTTC
TRBJ2-4	NA	TRBV7-2	few	CASSRRRQAQNIQYF	TGTGCCAGCAGCCGTCGGAGGCAGGCGCAAAACATTCAGTACTTC
TRBJ2-4	TRBD1	TRBV2	NA	CASSVDRATKNIQYF	TGTGCCAGCAGTGTGGACAGGGCGACCAAAAACATTCAGTACTTC
TRBJ2-7	TRBD2	TRBV19	NA	CASSMYPGTREQYF	TGTGCCAGTAGTATGTACCCAGGGACTAGAGAGCAGTACTTC
TRBJ1-3	TRBD1	TRBV4-3	NA	CASSQDDRAGNTIYF	TGCGCCAGCAGCCAGGACGACAGGGCTGGAAACACCATATATTTT
TRBJ2-7	TRBD2	TRBV5-6	NA	CASSFGLENYEQYF	TGTGCCAGCAGCTTTGGACTAGAAAACTACGAGCAGTACTTC